This TCR beta chain was captured in a study of blood T cell repertoires in COVID-19. Study overall: The United States, Italy and Spain provided the acute and convalescent COVID-19 samples. Sample material is recorded as cDNA or gDNA derived from T cells, B-cell-depleted T cells, or PBMCs.

This clone occurred a few times. Original processing notes: Amplifying reference gene primers gave estimates of nucleated cell counts. Sequenced by immunoSEQ multiplex PCR; TCRdb stores in-frame clones only, minus some. V and J calls and clone size are copied from that table; D and trimming were computed from the DNA. The table shows 64,000 or so clones, with around 86% occurring only once. Per germline, CDR1 SGHAT and CDR2 FQNNGV. The CDR3 has 18 residues. After removal of 5 bases from V and 5 bases from J, the junction contained 17 bases not matched to a gene. The sequenced material came from peripheral blood. The receptor comes from a man aged 40-50 years with acute or convalescent COVID-19. V gene TRBV11-2 combines with J gene TRBJ1-2, with 10 bases aligning to TRBD1. The CDR3 nucleotides are TGTGCCAGCAGCAAGTTCGGGACAGGGGTCCCCTCTTCATATGGCTACACCTTC. This translates into CASSKFGTGVPSSYGYTF.